This TCR beta chain was sequenced during a study of CD8+CD57+ T cells in acquired aplastic anemia (dated by TCRdb to about 2018). In the study overall: On average, sorted CD4+ and CD8+ cells yielded 3.2 ug of extracted DNA, with a range of roughly 0.18 to 30 ug. Healthy donor samples averaged roughly 9.9 million reads for CD4+ and about 11 million for CD8+ cells.

CDR1 SNHLY and CDR2 FYNNEI are derived from the germline V gene. V gives up 4 bases and J gives up 6 bases, and the segment between their germline ends measures 4 bases. The CDR3 has 11 amino acids, counting the end cysteine and phenylalanine. Solely the CDR3 DNA is kept, with 33 bases framed from the first base. Genomic DNA was used as template for profiling of TCR beta VDJ combinations and CDR3 sequences. An Illumina HiSeq 2000 was the platform used for TCR repertoire sequencing. As for the original processing: TRBV/TRBJ rearrangement plots, CDR3 size and DJ length profiles, and Simpson's diversity index were used to evaluate the repertoires. The immunodominant clone was defined as the most abundant DNA sequence in deep sequencing data. CDR3 amino acid sequences were checked for sharing between subjects and were compared against published repertoires and the VDJdb database. TCRdb took the public reads, trimmed them with fastp at Q25, ran MiXCR for clone calling and kept in-frame beta chains. Each entry is one CDR3 protein sequence, shown with its most common DNA and genes. The V and J calls were determined by TCRdb, not by the authors. For this sample there are about 210,000 distinct CDR3 sequences; over 55% appear just once. The biggest ten clones account for over 25% of the sample.

Turning to this clonotype: Its target antigen remains unknown. One base away there is no much larger clone; base qualities are not given.

Broad study findings and their caveats: Roughly 30 CD8+ CDR3 sequences were found to be shared between patients and controls, but these sequences appeared to be highly expressed in patients and within the immunodominant clones of the patients. Patients and healthy controls showed no significant difference in CD8+ Simpson's diversity (P=0.060).

The study deep-sequenced TCR repertoires of sorted CD4+ and CD8+ blood T cells from severe aplastic anemia patients and healthy subjects. Ficoll-Paque density gradient centrifugation was used to isolate peripheral blood mononuclear cells. CD4+ and CD8+ T cells were sorted by FACS or magnetic beads before DNA extraction. The sequence links TRBV2 to TRBJ1-5, with the D gene not confidently named. Material for sequencing was sorted CD4+, CD8+, or CD8+CD57+ T cells (not recorded which) from PBMCs. This TCR was recovered from a human donor in good health. The CDR3 in this case is CASSGSQPQHF. The sequenced DNA is TGTGCCAGCAGTGGATCTCAGCCCCAGCATTTT.